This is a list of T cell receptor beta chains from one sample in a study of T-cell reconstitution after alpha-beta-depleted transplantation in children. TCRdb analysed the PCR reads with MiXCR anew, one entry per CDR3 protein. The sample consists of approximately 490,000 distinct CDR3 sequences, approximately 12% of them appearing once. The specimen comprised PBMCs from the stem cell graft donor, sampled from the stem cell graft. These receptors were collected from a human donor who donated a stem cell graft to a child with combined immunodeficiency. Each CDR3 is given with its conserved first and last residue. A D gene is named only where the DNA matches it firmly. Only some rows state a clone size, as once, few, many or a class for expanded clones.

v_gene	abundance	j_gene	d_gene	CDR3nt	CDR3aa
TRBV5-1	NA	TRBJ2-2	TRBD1	TGCGCCAGCACCCTAGACCCGGGACAGGGGATACCCGGGGAGCTGTTTTTT	CASTLDPGQGIPGELFF
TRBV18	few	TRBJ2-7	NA	TGTGCCAGCTCACCGAAGGGCTATTCCTACGAGCAGTACTTC	CASSPKGYSYEQYF
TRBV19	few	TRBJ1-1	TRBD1	TGTGCCAGTAGTAACGACAGGGTCGGAACTGAAGCTTTCTTT	CASSNDRVGTEAFF
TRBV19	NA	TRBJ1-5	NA	TGTGCCAGTTCGGGGGACCTCAATCAGCCCCAGCATTTT	CASSGDLNQPQHF
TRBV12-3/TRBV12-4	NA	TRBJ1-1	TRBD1	TGTGCCAGCAGTTTTGACAGGGCGGAGGGGAACACTGAAGCTTTCTTT	CASSFDRAEGNTEAFF
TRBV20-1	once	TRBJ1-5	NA	TGCAGTGCTGCCGAGGGGTTGCAGCCCCAGCATTTT	CSAAEGLQPQHF
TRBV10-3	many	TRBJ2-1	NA	TGTGCCATCAGTGAACCCCTGAGTGTTGAGCAGTTCTTC	CAISEPLSVEQFF
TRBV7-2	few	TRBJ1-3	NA	TGTGCCAGCAGCTTAGACAGCGTCCTTGGAAACACCATATATTTT	CASSLDSVLGNTIYF
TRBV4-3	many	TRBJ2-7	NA	TGCGCCAGCAGCCAAGAGATGGGCCAGGGAGGTTCCTACGAGCAGTACTTC	CASSQEMGQGGSYEQYF
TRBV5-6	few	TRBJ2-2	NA	TGTGCCAGCAGCTTGATTAACAGGAGGAACACCGGGGAGCTGTTTTTT	CASSLINRRNTGELFF
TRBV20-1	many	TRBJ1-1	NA	TGCAGTGCCCAGGGCACCATGAACACTGAAGCTTTCTTT	CSAQGTMNTEAFF
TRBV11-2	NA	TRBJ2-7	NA	TGTGCCAGCAGCCCTCCGGGACTTACTTACGAGCAGTACTTC	CASSPPGLTYEQYF
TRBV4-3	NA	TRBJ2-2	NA	TGCGCCAGCAGCCCCTTCCCCACTTCCGGGGGCGGGGAGCTGTTTTTT	CASSPFPTSGGGELFF
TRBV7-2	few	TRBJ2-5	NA	TGTGCCAGCAGCTCTGCCGGGGTTCGGGAGACCCAGTACTTC	CASSSAGVRETQYF